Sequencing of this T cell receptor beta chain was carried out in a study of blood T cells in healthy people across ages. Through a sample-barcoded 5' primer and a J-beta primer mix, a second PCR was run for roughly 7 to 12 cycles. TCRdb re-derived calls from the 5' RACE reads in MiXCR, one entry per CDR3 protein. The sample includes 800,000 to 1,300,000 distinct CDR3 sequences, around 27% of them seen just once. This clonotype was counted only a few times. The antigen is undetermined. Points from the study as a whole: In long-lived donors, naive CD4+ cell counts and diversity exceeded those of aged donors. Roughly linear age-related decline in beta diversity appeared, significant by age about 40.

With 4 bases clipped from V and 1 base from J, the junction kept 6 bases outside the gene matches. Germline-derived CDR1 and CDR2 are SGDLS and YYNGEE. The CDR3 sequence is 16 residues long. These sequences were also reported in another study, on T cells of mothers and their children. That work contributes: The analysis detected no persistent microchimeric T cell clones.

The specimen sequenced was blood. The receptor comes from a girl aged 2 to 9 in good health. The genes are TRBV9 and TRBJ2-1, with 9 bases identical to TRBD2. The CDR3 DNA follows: TGTGCCAGCAGCCCCGATCTAGCGGGATCCTACAATGAGCAGTTCTTC. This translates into CASSPDLAGSYNEQFF. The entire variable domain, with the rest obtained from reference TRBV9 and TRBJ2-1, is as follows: DSGVTQTPKHLITATGQRVTLRCSPRSGDLSVYWYQQSLDQGLQFLIQYYNGEERAKGNILERFSAQQFPDLHSELNLSSLELGDSALYFCASSPDLAGSYNEQFFGPGTRLTVL.